The 26 T cell receptor beta chains listed next were all sequenced from one sample in a study of T cells after yellow fever vaccination. Using its own MiXCR run on the 5' RACE reads, TCRdb lists one record per CDR3 protein. The sample has about 350,000 distinct CDR3 sequences, around a tenth seen once. This specimen consisted of PBMCs, obtained on the day of the first yellow fever vaccination. These receptors were obtained from a man between 18 and 35 years old who received the YFV17D yellow fever vaccine.

In its sample, this clonotype was seen a few times. V usage is TRBV4-1 and J usage is TRBJ1-2; D possibly corresponds to TRBD1 (6 bases). Germline V gene lookup returns CDR1 MGHRA and CDR2 YSYEKL. Trimming removed 3 bases from V and 0 bases from J, with 11 bases in between. The CDR3 has 15 residues. CDR3 loop: CASSQGGLANYGYTF. The CDR3 region has the DNA TGCGCCAGCAGCCAGGGGGGGCTAGCTAACTATGGCTACACCTTC.

The chain uses TRBV29-1 and TRBJ2-2; D ambiguous. V was trimmed by 7 bases and J by 1 base, leaving 7 bases between them. Germline V gene data show CDR1 as SQVTM and CDR2 as ANQGSEA. The CDR3 totals 12 residues. CDR3 coding DNA: TGCAGCGCCAATAGGAACACCGGGGAGCTGTTTTTT. This translates into CSANRNTGELFF.

The V gene is TRBV7-3, the J gene TRBJ2-3; D is perhaps TRBD1 (5 bases). Germline assignment: CDR1 SGHTA and CDR2 FQGTGA. Trimming left V 5 bases short and J 8 bases short, with 14 bases between. The CDR3 loop spans 13 amino acids. The CDR3 DNA follows: TGTGCCAGCAGCCGTTCAGGGCTCGGTACGCAGTATTTT. Residues: CASSRSGLGTQYF.

There are a few counts of this clonotype. The rearrangement joins TRBV18 to TRBJ2-7; 10 nucleotides agree with TRBD1. Germline loops: CDR1 KGHSH, CDR2 LQKENI. CDR3 length: 15 residues. V shed 3 bases, J shed 2 bases, and the junction held 4 bases outside the gene matches. The CDR3 nucleotides are TGTGCCAGCTCACCTGGACAGGGGGTCGCCTACGAGCAGTACGTC. It is translated as CASSPGQGVAYEQYV.

The V gene is TRBV3-1, the J gene TRBJ1-6; D unresolved. V lost 6 bases and J lost 0, with 15 bases in between. CDR1 and CDR2 (germline): LGHDT, YNNKEL (reference sequence). CDR3 length: 17 amino acids. The CDR3 protein is CASSLEDPHSYNSPLHF. The CDR3 coding sequence is TGTGCCAGCAGTTTAGAGGACCCACACTCCTATAATTCACCCCTCCACTTT.

At least ten counts were recorded for this clonotype. The chain combines TRBV12-3 or TRBV12-4 with TRBJ2-1; D is unclear. The CDR3 length is 13 residues. V dropped 1 base and J dropped 6 bases, with 7 bases sitting between them. The CDR3 reads CASSLGGLNEQFF. As DNA, the CDR3 is TGTGCCAGCAGTTTAGGAGGCCTCAATGAGCAGTTCTTC.

The CDR3 DNA is TGCAGTGCTAGTGCTTGGACTAGCGGGGGGGCCGATGAGCAGTTCTTC. It codes for CSASAWTSGGADEQFF. The chain combines TRBV20-1 with TRBJ2-1, with 15 bases identical to TRBD2. V lost 3 bases and J lost 8; bases outside the gene matches: 8. Germline CDR1 DFQATT, CDR2 SNEGSKA (reference sequence). CDR3 length equals 16 residues.

The DNA of the CDR3 is TGTGCCAGCAGCTTAGATCGCTGGCTAGACAGGGGGCGCGACACCGGGGAGCTGTTTTTT. Protein product: CASSLDRWLDRGRDTGELFF. The rearrangement uses TRBV11-2 and TRBJ2-2; 10 bases are shared with TRBD1. Germline CDR1 and CDR2: SGHAT and FQNNGV. With V trimmed by 0 bases and J by 3 bases, 13 bases remained unmatched. The CDR3 totals 20 residues. Complete variable domain (other parts from reference TRBV11-2 and TRBJ2-2): EAGVAQSPRYKIIEKRQSVAFWCNPISGHATLYWYQQILGQGPKLLIQFQNNGVVDDSQLPKDRFSAERLKGVDSTLKIQPAKLEDSAVYLCASSLDRWLDRGRDTGELFFGEGSRLTVL.

This clonotype came up a few times. The chain couples TRBV11-2 to TRBJ1-1; D gene ambiguous. Germline V gene data show CDR1 as SGHAT and CDR2 as FQNNGV. The ends were cut back, 2 bases at V and 3 bases at J, with 13 bases in the middle. This CDR3 has 15 residues. CDR3 loop: CASSLLKTGHTEAFF. CDR3 bases: TGTGCCAGCAGCTTATTAAAGACCGGACACACTGAAGCTTTCTTT.

This clonotype was observed a few times. This chain links TRBV4-2 with TRBJ2-2; D may be TRBD1 (5 bases). The CDR3 runs 15 residues. Germline-derived CDR1 and CDR2 are LGHNA and YNFKEQ. V was cut by 0 bases and J by 5 bases, with 10 bases left in between. This CDR3 reads CASSQDGARTGELFF. As DNA, the CDR3 is TGTGCCAGCAGCCAAGATGGGGCTCGGACCGGGGAGCTGTTTTTT.

V is TRBV4-2 and J is TRBJ2-5, with 10 bases matching TRBD2. CDR1 and CDR2 (germline): LGHNA, YNFKEQ. V was clipped by 2 bases and J by 2 bases; unmatched bases: 2. The CDR3 extends over 15 amino acids. The CDR3 here is CASSQRAGGQETQYF. For the CDR3, the DNA is TGTGCCAGCAGCCAACGAGCGGGGGGGCAAGAGACCCAGTACTTC.

This clonotype was found many times. V is TRBV4-3 and J is TRBJ2-2; a weak D match, TRBD2 (5 bases). With 0 bases removed from V and 0 bases from J, the gap between germline ends came to 17 bases. CDR1 is LGHNA and CDR2 is YSLEER in the germline V gene. CDR3 length equals 19 residues. This CDR3 is CASSQDRFMDGANTGELFF. The CDR3 DNA reads as TGCGCCAGCAGCCAAGATCGGTTTATGGACGGGGCGAACACCGGGGAGCTGTTTTTT.

J is TRBJ1-6 and V is TRBV20-1; 8 positions match TRBD1. The CDR3 sequence is 16 residues long. After removal of 2 bases from V and 5 bases from J, the junction contained 8 bases not matched to a gene. From germline, CDR1 is DFQATT and CDR2 SNEGSKA (reference sequence). For the CDR3, the DNA is TGCAGTGCTAGATCGACAGGGGCGGTGAATAATTCACCCCTCCACTTT. Amino acids: CSARSTGAVNNSPLHF.

The gene calls are TRBV4-2 and TRBJ2-7; D call uncertain. Germline CDR1 and CDR2: LGHNA and YNFKEQ. The CDR3 consists of 13 residues. The CDR3 sequence is CAISPLLVCEQYV. The CDR3 DNA follows: TGTGCCATCAGCCCCCTGCTCGTCTGCGAGCAGTACGTC.

This clonotype was seen only once. V and J are TRBV4-1 and TRBJ2-3; TRBD1 aligns across 8 bases. The CDR3 has 15 residues. V lost 3 bases and J lost 4; bases outside the gene matches: 6. Germline CDR1 and CDR2: MGHRA and YSYEKL. In DNA form, the CDR3 reads TGCGCCAGCAGCCAGAGACAGGGGTCCGCAGATACGCAGTATTTT. Amino acid sequence: CASSQRQGSADTQYF.

The genes are TRBV27 and TRBJ2-3, with no clear D. The V gene's germline CDR1 is MNHEY and CDR2 SMNVEV (reference sequence). Trimming pared 1 base from V and 6 bases from J, leaving 11 bases between. The CDR3 is 14 amino acids. The CDR3 loop is CASSLYTSFDTQYF. The CDR3 DNA reads as TGTGCCAGCAGTTTATATACGAGTTTCGATACGCAGTATTTT.

This clonotype appeared a few times. This chain joins TRBV6-5 and TRBJ2-7; 7 nucleotides align to TRBD2. The V gene end was trimmed by 2 bases and the J gene end by 7 bases; junction bases not matched to a gene: 5. The CDR3 contains 13 residues. Per the germline V gene, CDR1 is MNHEY and CDR2 is SVGAGI. CDR3 sequence: CASSYGQGGEQYV. CDR3 in DNA: TGTGCCAGCAGTTACGGGCAGGGAGGGGAGCAGTACGTC.

This clonotype was seen only a few times. The gene calls are TRBV5-1 and TRBJ2-7, with 8 bases matching TRBD2. Looked up from germline, CDR1 is SGHRS and CDR2 is YFSETQ. V dropped 0 bases and J dropped 4; count of bases not matched to a gene: 0. CDR3 size: 13 residues. CDR3 DNA: TGCGCCAGCAGCTTGGCTAGCGGGTACGAGCAGTACTTC. Protein: CASSLASGYEQYF.

This clonotype was seen a handful of times. This chain links TRBV12-5 with TRBJ1-3; D may be TRBD1 (6 bases). The germline CDR1 and CDR2 sequences are LGHNT and FRNRAP. The ends were cut back, 1 base at V and 0 bases at J, with 13 bases in the middle. The CDR3 extends over 17 amino acids. The CDR3 region has the DNA TGTGCTAGTGGTTTGGCCTTACAGGGTTACTCTGGAAACACCATATATTTT. Translation: CASGLALQGYSGNTIYF. Full variable domain (remainder filled in from reference TRBV12-5 and TRBJ1-3): DARVTQTPRHKVTEMGQEVTMRCQPILGHNTVFWYRQTMMQGLELLAYFRNRAPLDDSGMPKDRFSAEMPDATLATLKIQPSEPRDSAVYFCASGLALQGYSGNTIYFGEGSWLTVV.

This clonotype has just a few counts. The rearrangement uses TRBV6-2 or TRBV6-3 and TRBJ2-7, with TRBD1 as a possible D gene (6 bases). The CDR3 length is 16 residues. From germline, CDR1 is MNHEY and CDR2 SVGEGT. Trimming removed 0 bases from V and 2 bases from J, with 14 bases in between. CDR3 coding DNA: TGTGCCAGCAGTTACTCGGACAGTGGGCCGGCCTACGAGCAGTACTTC. Protein product: CASSYSDSGPAYEQYF.

Of note for this clonotype: A much larger clonotype is one base distant, so this may be a read error. No conserved phenylalanine or tryptophan is present at the end of the CDR3, so a read error is the likely explanation. The chain joins TRBV14 to TRBJ2-1; D possibly corresponds to TRBD1 (6 bases). The CDR3 has 15 amino acids. V lost 2 bases to trimming and J lost 3 bases, with 11 bases between them. The germline CDR1 and CDR2 sequences are SGHDN and FVKESK. Written as DNA, the CDR3 is TGTGCCAGCAGCCAACACCGGGACAACTACAATGAGCAGTTCATC. Translated, it gives CASSQHRDNYNEQFI.

A note on this clonotype: The junction and the germline gene differ at one end; a read error may be behind it. The chain combines TRBV23-1 with TRBJ2-5, with D possibly TRBD1 on 5 matching bases. TRBV23-1 is placed among ORFs of uncertain function. The CDR3 has 15 amino acids. The CDR3 DNA reads TGTGTCAGCAGTCAACAGCAGGGCCATGCAGAGACCCAGTACTTC. Translation gives CVSSQQQGHAETQYF.

V is TRBV4-1 and J is TRBJ2-1; 9 positions agree with TRBD2. The CDR3 contains 21 residues. CDR1 is MGHRA and CDR2 is YSYEKL in the germline V gene. J lost 0 bases, V lost 0 bases, and 15 bases had no gene match. The CDR3 protein is CASSQDRPAGGLLSSYNEQFF. The DNA for the CDR3 is TGCGCCAGCAGCCAAGATCGCCCAGCGGGGGGCTTACTTAGCTCCTACAATGAGCAGTTCTTC.

This clonotype appeared a few times. The chain employs TRBV7-9 and TRBJ1-1; D is uncertain. V was clipped by 5 bases and J by 3 bases, with 7 bases between them. Germline assignment: CDR1 SEHNR and CDR2 FQNEAQ (reference sequence). There are 12 residues in the CDR3. CDR3 DNA sequence: TGTGCCAGCAGCAACAGATACACTGAAGCTTTCTTT. Amino acid sequence: CASSNRYTEAFF.

The chain has TRBV5-1 and TRBJ2-5, with D perhaps TRBD1 (6 bases). Germline values: CDR1 SGHRS, CDR2 YFSETQ. V was clipped by 5 bases and J by 1 base, with 12 bases between them. The CDR3 runs to 14 residues. The CDR3 DNA reads as TGCGCCAGCAGTATGGGGACACTCCAAGAGACCCAGTACTTC. Amino acid sequence: CASSMGTLQETQYF. Complete variable domain (other parts from reference TRBV5-1 and TRBJ2-5): KAGVTQTPRYLIKTRGQQVTLSCSPISGHRSVSWYQQTPGQGLQFLFEYFSETQRNKGNFPGRFSGRQFSNSRSEMNVSTLELGDSALYLCASSMGTLQETQYFGPGTRLLVL.

The gene calls are TRBV6-5 and TRBJ2-2; 10 nucleotides match TRBD1. The J segment lost 7 bases and the V segment lost 4 bases, leaving 6 bases of the junction unmatched. The CDR3 runs to 15 residues. Germline V gives CDR1 MNHEY, CDR2 SVGAGI. The CDR3: CASSSPGQGSGELFF. The CDR3 region has the DNA TGTGCCAGCAGTTCACCGGGACAGGGGAGCGGGGAGCTGTTTTTT.